The present T cell receptor beta chain was sequenced within a study of T cell responses to AZD1222 COVID-19 vaccine. Study as a whole: Second-dose groups at about 4 or about 12 weeks were pooled. The study's findings and limits: The repertoires were collected only after the peak T cell response. Two AZD1222 doses significantly raised spike-specific TCR breadth and depth over controls. Regions 160-218 and 743-854 held dominance among vaccine-associated CD4 TCRs, which spanned spike.

The CDR3 runs to 15 residues. The germline V and J ends were trimmed by 7 bases and 4 bases, with 17 bases remaining between them. Germline lookup yields CDR1 LNHDA and CDR2 SQIVND (reference sequence). On this clone itself: What it binds is not known.

Using immunoSEQ multiplex PCR, the repertoire was profiled, and TCRdb retains in-frame clones only, with some absent. The sample has some 80,000 clones, approximately 87% seen once. Source: peripheral blood, taken on day 0 of AZD1222 vaccination. The rearrangement links TRBV19 to TRBJ2-1; possible D gene TRBD1, 6 bases. The sequence was collected from an adult in good health. CDR3 region: CASKERGSSYNEQFF. CDR3 bases: TGTGCCAGTAAGGAAAGGGGGTCCTCGTACAATGAGCAGTTCTTC.